One T cell receptor beta chain is described in this entry. Its specificity is unknown. This sample is part of a study of prognosis after radiotherapy for stage I lung cancer. Study overall: Medical inoperability applied to all of the non-small cell lung cancer patients. Overall study results and limits: Among expanded TCR clones, tumor specificity was not determined. Patients who went on to get distant metastases had lower Shannon entropy after stereotactic body radiation therapy.

CDR3 of TCR beta was amplified from genomic DNA via a two-round multiplex PCR. Amplification in first-round PCR relied on primers specific to each TRBV and TRBJ gene. TCRdb recomputed calls from the multiplex PCR reads with MiXCR, one row per CDR3 protein. The sample has some 13,000 distinct CDR3 sequences; about 50% are singletons. V dropped 0 bases and J dropped 8; count of bases not matched to a gene: 6. This CDR3 is 15 amino acids long. Germline V gives CDR1 SNHLY, CDR2 FYNNEI. The receptor comes from a donor of 50 years or more with non-small cell lung cancer. J is TRBJ1-5 and V is TRBV2; 8 positions match TRBD1. The sequenced sample was PBMCs, obtained before or after stereotactic body radiation therapy (not recorded which). The CDR3 reads CASSEADRGSEPQHF. For the CDR3, the DNA is TGTGCCAGCAGTGAAGCAGACAGGGGTTCGGAGCCCCAGCATTTT.